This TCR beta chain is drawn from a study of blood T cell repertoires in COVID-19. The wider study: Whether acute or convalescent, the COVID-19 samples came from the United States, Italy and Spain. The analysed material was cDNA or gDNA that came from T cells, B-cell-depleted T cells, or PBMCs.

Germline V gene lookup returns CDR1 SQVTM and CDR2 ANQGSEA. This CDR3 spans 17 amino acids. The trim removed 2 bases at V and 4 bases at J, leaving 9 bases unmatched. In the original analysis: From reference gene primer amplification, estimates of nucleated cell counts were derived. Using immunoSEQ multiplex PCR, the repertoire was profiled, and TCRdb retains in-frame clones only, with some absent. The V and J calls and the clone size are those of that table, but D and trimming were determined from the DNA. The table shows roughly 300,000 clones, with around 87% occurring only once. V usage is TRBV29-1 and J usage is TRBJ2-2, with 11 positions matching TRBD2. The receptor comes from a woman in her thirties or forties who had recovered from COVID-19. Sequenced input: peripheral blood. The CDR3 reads CSVEIATSGVTTGELFF. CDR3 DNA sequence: TGCAGCGTTGAAATCGCGACTAGCGGGGTCACCACCGGGGAGCTGTTTTTT.